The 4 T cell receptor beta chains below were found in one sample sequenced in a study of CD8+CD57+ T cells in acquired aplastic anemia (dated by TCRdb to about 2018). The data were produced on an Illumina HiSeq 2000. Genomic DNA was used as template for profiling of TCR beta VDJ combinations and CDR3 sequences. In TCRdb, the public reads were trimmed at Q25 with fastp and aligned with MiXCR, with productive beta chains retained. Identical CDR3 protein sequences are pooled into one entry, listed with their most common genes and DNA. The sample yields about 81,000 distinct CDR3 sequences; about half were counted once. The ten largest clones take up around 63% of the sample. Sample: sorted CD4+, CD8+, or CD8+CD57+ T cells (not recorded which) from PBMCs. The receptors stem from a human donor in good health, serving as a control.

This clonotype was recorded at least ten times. CDR3 bases: TGTGCCAGGGCCACGGTTACTATTAGCGGTCCACGGGAGACCCAGTACTTC. Residues: CARATVTISGPRETQYF. This rearrangement joins TRBV6-1 to TRBJ2-5, with TRBD2 as a possible D gene (6 bases). V dropped 9 bases and J dropped 5 bases, with 28 bases sitting between them. The germline CDR1 and CDR2 sequences are MNHNS and SASEGT. CDR3 length equals 17 residues.

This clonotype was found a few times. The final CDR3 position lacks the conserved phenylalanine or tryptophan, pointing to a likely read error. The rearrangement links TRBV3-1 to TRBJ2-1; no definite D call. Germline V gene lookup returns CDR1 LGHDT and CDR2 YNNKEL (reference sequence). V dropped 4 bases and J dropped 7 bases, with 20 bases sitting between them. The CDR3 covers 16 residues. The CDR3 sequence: CASSPPLGRLSNEQFL. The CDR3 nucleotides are TGTGCCAGCAGCCCCCCTCTTGGACGGTTGTCGAATGAGCAGTTCCTC.

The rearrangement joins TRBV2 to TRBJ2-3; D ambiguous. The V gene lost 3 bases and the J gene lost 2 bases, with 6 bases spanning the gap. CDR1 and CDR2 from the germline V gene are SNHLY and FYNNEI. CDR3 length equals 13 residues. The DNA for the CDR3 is TGTGCCAGCAGTGAGGGATACACAGATACGCAGTATTTT. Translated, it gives CASSEGYTDTQYF.

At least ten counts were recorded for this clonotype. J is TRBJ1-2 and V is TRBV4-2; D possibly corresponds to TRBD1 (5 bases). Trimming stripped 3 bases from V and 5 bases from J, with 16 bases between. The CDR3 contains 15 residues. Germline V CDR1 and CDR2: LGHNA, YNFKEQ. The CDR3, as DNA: TGTGCCAGCAGCCAGCCTGGGACGGATTATTATGGCTACACCTTC. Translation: CASSQPGTDYYGYTF.